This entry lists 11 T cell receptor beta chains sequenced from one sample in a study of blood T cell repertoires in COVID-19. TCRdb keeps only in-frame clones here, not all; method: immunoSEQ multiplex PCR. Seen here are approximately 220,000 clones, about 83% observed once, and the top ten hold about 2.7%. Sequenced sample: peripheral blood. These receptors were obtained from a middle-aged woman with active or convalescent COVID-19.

Here the CDR3 reads CASSELRGRYEQYF. The CDR3 DNA is TGTGCCAGCAGTGAATTGCGGGGGCGATACGAGCAGTACTTC. The J gene is TRBJ2-7, the V gene TRBV2, with D perhaps matching TRBD2 (7 bases). In germline, CDR1 is SNHLY, CDR2 FYNNEI. This CDR3 contains 14 residues. Trimming pared 2 bases from V and 4 bases from J, leaving 12 bases between. Filled out from reference TRBV2 and TRBJ2-7, the complete variable domain reads EPEVTQTPSHQVTQMGQEVILRCVPISNHLYFYWYRQILGQKVEFLVSFYNNEISEKSEIFDDQFSVERPDGSNFTLKIRSTKLEDSAMYFCASSELRGRYEQYFGPGTRLTVT.

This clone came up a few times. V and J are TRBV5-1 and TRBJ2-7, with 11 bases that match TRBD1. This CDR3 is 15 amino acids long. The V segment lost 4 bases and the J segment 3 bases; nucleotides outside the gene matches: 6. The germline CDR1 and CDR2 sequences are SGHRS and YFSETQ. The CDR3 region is CASSTGTGGFYEQYF. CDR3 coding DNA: TGCGCCAGCAGCACCGGGACAGGGGGGTTCTACGAGCAGTACTTC.

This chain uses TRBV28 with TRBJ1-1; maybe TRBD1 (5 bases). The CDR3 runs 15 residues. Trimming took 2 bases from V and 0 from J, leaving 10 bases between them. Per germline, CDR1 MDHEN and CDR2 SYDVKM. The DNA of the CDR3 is TGTGCCAGCAGTTTAAATGCGGGGCTGAACACTGAAGCTTTCTTT. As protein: CASSLNAGLNTEAFF.

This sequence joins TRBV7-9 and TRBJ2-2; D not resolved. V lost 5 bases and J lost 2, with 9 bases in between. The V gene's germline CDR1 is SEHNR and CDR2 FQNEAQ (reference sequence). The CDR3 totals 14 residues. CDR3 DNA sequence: TGTGCCAGCAGCACAGACCGAAACACCGGGGAGCTGTTTTTT. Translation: CASSTDRNTGELFF.

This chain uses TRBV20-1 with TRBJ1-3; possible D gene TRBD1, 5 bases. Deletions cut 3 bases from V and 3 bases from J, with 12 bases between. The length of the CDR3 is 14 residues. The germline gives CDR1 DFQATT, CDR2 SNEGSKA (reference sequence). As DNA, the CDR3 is TGCAGTGCTAGTGAGGGACTTTTTGGAAACACCATATATTTT. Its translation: CSASEGLFGNTIYF.

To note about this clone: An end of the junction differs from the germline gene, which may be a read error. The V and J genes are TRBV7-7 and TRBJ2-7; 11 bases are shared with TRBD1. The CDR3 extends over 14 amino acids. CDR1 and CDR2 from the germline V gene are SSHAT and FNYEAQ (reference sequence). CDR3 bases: TGTGCTAGCAGCTTGGACAGGGGGCCATACGAGCAGTACTTC. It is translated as CASSLDRGPYEQYF.

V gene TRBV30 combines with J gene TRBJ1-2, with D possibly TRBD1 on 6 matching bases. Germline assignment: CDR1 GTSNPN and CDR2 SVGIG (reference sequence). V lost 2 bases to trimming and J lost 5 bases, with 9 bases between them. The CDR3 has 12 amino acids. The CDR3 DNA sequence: TGTGCCTGGAGTCCGCAGGGGTATGGCTACACCTTC. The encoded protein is CAWSPQGYGYTF.

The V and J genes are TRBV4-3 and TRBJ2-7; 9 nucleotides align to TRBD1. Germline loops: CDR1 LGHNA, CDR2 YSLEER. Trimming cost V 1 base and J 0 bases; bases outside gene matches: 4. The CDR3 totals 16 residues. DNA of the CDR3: TGCGCCAGCAGCCAAGGGACAGGGGTGGGCTCCTACGAGCAGTACTTC. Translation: CASSQGTGVGSYEQYF.

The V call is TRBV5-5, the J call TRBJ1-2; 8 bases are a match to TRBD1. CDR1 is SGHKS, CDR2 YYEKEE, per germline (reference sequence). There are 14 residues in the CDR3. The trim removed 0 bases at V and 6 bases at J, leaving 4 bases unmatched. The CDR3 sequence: CASSLGQGLNGYTF. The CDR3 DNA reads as TGTGCCAGCAGCTTGGGACAGGGGCTGAATGGCTACACCTTC.

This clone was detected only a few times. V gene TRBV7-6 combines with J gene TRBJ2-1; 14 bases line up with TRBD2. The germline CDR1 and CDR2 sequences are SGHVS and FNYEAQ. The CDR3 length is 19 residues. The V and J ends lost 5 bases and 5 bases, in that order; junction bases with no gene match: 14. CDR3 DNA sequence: TGTGCCAGCAGCGCCGGGACTAGCGGGGGCCAAGACATAAACAATGAGCAGTTCTTC. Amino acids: CASSAGTSGGQDINNEQFF.

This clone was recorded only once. The CDR3 here is CASSIDPTGVAFF. The DNA of the CDR3 is TGTGCCAGTAGTATAGATCCGACAGGTGTAGCTTTCTTT. The chain couples TRBV19 to TRBJ1-1, with a possible D match to TRBD1 (6 bases). The germline V gene encodes CDR1 LNHDA and CDR2 SQIVND (reference sequence). The V gene lost 0 bases and the J gene lost 10 bases, with 12 bases spanning the gap. The CDR3 is 13 residues long.